This TCR beta chain appears in the sequencing data of a study of cytomegalovirus exposure and HLA in healthy donors. Broader study findings: Later analysis associated a missense DCLRE1C variant with TCR beta V- and J-gene trimming. A previous analysis found most TCR beta V segments productive roughly 87% or roughly 30% of the time.

In the PCR, 60 Vbeta and 13 Jbeta primers were used. Clones were read by immunoSEQ multiplex PCR, and TCRdb kept only the in-frame ones, dropping some. The sample has roughly 160,000 clones, approximately 81% seen once; the top ten hold 1%. Comment on this clone: Antigen: not known.

Germline CDR1 is MNHEY and CDR2 is SVGAGI. This CDR3 spans 13 amino acids. J lost 14 bases, V lost 0 bases, and 7 bases had no gene match. Sequencing was performed on PBMCs. This receptor was taken from a boy aged 2 to 10 in good health and CMV-seronegative. The rearrangement uses TRBV6-5 and TRBJ1-5, with 7 positions matching TRBD1. The CDR3 reads CASSYSDGQEEHF. The CDR3 DNA sequence: TGTGCCAGCAGTTACTCGGACGGACAGGAGGAGCATTTT.